The subject of this entry is one TCR beta chain. The data originate from a study of cytomegalovirus exposure and HLA in healthy donors. V lost 2 bases and J 4 bases, leaving 14 bases between the germline ends. The CDR3 extends over 15 amino acids. In germline, CDR1 is MDHEN, CDR2 SYDVKM. A multiplex PCR was run with 60 Vbeta primers and 13 Jbeta primers. Profiling relied on immunoSEQ multiplex PCR, and the TCRdb table lists in-frame clones only, not all of them. The sample has tens of thousands of clones; more than 65% are singletons. The V and J genes are TRBV28 and TRBJ1-2; TRBD1 might be the D (6 bases). Material for sequencing was PBMCs. This TCR was recovered from a woman under 30 in good health and CMV-seronegative. This chain's CDR3 is CASSLPGVRGYGYTF. CDR3 DNA sequence: TGTGCCAGCAGTTTACCAGGGGTTCGAGGCTATGGCTACACCTTC.